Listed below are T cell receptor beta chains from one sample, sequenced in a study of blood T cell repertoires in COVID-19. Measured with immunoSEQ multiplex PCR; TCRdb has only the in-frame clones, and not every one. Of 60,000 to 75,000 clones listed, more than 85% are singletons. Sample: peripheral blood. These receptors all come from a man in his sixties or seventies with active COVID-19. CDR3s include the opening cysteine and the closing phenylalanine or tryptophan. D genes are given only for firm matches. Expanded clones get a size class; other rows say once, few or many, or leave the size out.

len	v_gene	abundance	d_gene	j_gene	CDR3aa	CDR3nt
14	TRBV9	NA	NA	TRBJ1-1	CASSVGLWNTEAFF	TGTGCCAGCAGCGTAGGTCTGTGGAACACTGAAGCTTTCTTT
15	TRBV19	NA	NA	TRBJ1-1	CASSKNRVGNTEAFF	TGTGCCAGTAGTAAGAACAGGGTGGGGAACACTGAAGCTTTCTTT
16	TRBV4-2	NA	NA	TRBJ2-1	CASSQSGPRAYNEQFF	TGTGCCAGCAGCCAAAGTGGCCCGAGGGCCTACAATGAGCAGTTCTTC
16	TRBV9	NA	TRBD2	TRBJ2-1	CASSVSGGVGNNEQFF	TGTGCCAGCAGCGTATCGGGGGGAGTCGGGAACAATGAGCAGTTCTTC
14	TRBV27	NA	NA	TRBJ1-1	CASKRREVGTEAFF	TGTGCCAGCAAGCGTCGGGAGGTAGGCACTGAAGCTTTCTTT
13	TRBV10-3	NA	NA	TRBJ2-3	CAISESWADTQYF	TGTGCCATCAGTGAGTCATGGGCGGATACGCAGTATTTT
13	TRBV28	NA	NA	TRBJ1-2	CASTEGGFYGYTF	TGTGCCAGCACCGAGGGCGGGTTCTATGGCTACACCTTC
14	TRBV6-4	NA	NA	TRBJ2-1	CASSDSGPANEQFF	TGTGCCAGCAGTGACTCGGGGCCCGCAAATGAGCAGTTCTTC
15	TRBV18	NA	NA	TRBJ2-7	CASSPPVRLAGEQYF	TGTGCCAGCTCACCACCGGTTAGGCTAGCTGGGGAGCAGTACTTC
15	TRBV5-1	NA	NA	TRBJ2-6	CASSLDISGANVLTF	TGCGCCAGCAGCTTAGACATCTCTGGGGCCAACGTCCTGACTTTC
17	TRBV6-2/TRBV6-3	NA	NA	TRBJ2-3	CASSPPSGRQSTDTQYF	TGTGCCAGCAGCCCACCCTCGGGGAGGCAAAGCACAGATACGCAGTATTTT
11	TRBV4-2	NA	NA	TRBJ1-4	CASSQDLGGFF	TGTGCCAGCAGCCAAGATCTGGGGGGTTTTTTT
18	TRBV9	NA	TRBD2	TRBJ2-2	CASSVGTSGRANTGELFF	TGTGCCAGCAGCGTAGGGACTAGCGGGAGGGCTAACACCGGGGAGCTGTTTTTT
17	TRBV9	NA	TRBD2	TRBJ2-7	CASSPGASGGVFYEQYF	TGTGCCAGCAGCCCGGGGGCTAGCGGGGGGGTTTTCTACGAGCAGTACTTC
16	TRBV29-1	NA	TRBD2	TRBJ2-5	CSVGVLAGGPEETQYF	TGCAGCGTTGGCGTGCTAGCGGGAGGGCCGGAAGAGACCCAGTACTTC
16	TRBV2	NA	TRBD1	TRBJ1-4	CASRPNGQGGNEKLFF	TGTGCCAGCAGACCGAACGGACAGGGGGGAAATGAAAAACTGTTTTTT
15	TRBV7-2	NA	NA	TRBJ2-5	CASSFDGLGRGTQYF	TGTGCCAGCAGCTTCGACGGACTAGGCAGGGGGACCCAGTACTTC
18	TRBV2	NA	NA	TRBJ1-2	CASSEGAPGYEARYGYTF	TGTGCCAGCAGTGAAGGAGCACCCGGCTACGAGGCTAGGTATGGCTACACCTTC
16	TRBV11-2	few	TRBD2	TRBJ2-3	CASSPGTSGSTDTQYF	TGTGCCAGCAGCCCGGGGACTAGCGGATCCACAGATACGCAGTATTTT
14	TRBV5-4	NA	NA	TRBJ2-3	CASSSGQSTDTQYF	TGTGCCAGCAGCTCCGGACAGAGCACAGATACGCAGTATTTT
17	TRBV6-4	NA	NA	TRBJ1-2	CASSDSSNLIGVHGYTF	TGTGCCAGCAGTGACTCCTCGAACCTGATAGGGGTCCATGGCTACACCTTC
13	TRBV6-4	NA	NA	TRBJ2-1	CASSDQSGTEQFF	TGTGCCAGCAGTGACCAAAGCGGCACCGAGCAGTTCTTC
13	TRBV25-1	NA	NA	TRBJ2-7	CASRGGLGSEQYF	TGTGCCAGCAGGGGGGGGCTCGGGTCCGAGCAGTACTTC
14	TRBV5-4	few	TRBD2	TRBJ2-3	CASSLAGGSDTQYF	TGTGCCAGCAGCTTGGCCGGGGGGTCAGATACGCAGTATTTT
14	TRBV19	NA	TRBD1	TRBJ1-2	CAASHLTGNYGYTF	TGTGCCGCGAGCCACCTGACAGGGAACTATGGCTACACCTTC
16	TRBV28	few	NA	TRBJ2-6	CASTLPTGLGANVLTF	TGTGCCAGCACCCTCCCCACAGGGCTCGGGGCCAACGTCCTGACTTTC